This T cell receptor beta chain was recorded in a study of prognosis after radiotherapy for stage I lung cancer. Across the study: Roughly 15 cases involved newly diagnosed primary stage I lung tumors, and 4 to 6 involved oligometastatic NSCLC subsequent to surgical resection of the primary tumor. Study observations and caveats: After stereotactic body radiation therapy, unique TCR clone counts dropped from a median of 10,088 to 6,861. Nobody established whether the expanded TCR clones were specific to the tumor.

The study amplified the TCR beta CDR3 region from genomic DNA. This amplification was carried out by two rounds of multiplex PCR. Amplification in first-round PCR relied on primers specific to each TRBV and TRBJ gene. TCRdb called the multiplex PCR reads again in MiXCR, with one record for every CDR3 protein. The repertoire holds around 60,000 distinct CDR3 sequences, with 26% as singletons. Peripheral venous blood was drawn in approximately 5.7-milliliter volumes, with a draw taken at each of two separate time points. Per the germline V gene, CDR1 is MNHGY and CDR2 is SAAAGT. CDR3 length: 15 residues. This clonotype appeared a single time. The antigen is unknown. A far larger clone is one base from this, pointing to a likely read error.

The starting material was PBMCs, obtained before or after stereotactic body radiation therapy (not recorded which). The gene calls are TRBV6-8 and TRBJ1-1; 7 bases line up with TRBD1. The receptor was isolated from a donor aged 50 or older with non-small cell lung cancer. CDR3 nucleotide sequence: TGTACCAGCAGTCCCCGGACAGGTCCCTACACTGAAGCTTTCTTT. It codes for CTSSPRTGPYTEAFF.